This T cell receptor (beta chain) was retrieved from a study of neurological immune-mediated disorders. Points from the study as a whole: In multiple sclerosis patients, the repertoire cluster was unrelated to clinical or MRI findings. The study phylogenetically grouped the repertoires of 18 of 34 multiple sclerosis patients into one related-CDR3 cluster, a possible signature.

This clonotype was counted at least ten times. Its antigen remains unknown. At one end the junction does not follow the germline gene, possibly because of a read error. Using its own MiXCR run on the 5' RACE reads, TCRdb lists one record per CDR3 protein. The table records 25,000 to 30,000 distinct CDR3 sequences, over 3% of them present only once. Per the germline V gene, CDR1 is MNHEY and CDR2 is SVGEGT. CDR3 size: 13 residues. The sequenced sample consisted of PBMCs. The rearrangement links TRBV6-2 or TRBV6-3 to TRBJ1-5, with no clear D. The sequence was collected from a woman in her twenties or thirties with multiple sclerosis. The CDR3 here is CASSYTPKGPQNF. DNA of the CDR3: TGTGCCAGCAGTTACACACCAAAAGGACCCCAGAATTTT.